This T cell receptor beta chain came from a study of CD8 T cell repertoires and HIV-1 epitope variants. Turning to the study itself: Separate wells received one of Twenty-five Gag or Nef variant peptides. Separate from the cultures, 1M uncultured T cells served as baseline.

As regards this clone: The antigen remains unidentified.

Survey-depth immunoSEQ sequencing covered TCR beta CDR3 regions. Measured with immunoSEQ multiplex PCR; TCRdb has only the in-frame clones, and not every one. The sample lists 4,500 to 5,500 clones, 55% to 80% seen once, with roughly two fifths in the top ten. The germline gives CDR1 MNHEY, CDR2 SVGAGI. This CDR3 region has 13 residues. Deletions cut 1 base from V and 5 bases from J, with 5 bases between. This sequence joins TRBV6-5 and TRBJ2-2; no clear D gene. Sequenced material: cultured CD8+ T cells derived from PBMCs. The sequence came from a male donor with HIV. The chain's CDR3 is CASSYYSTGELFF. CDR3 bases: TGTGCCAGCAGTTACTACAGTACCGGGGAGCTGTTTTTT.